This record looks at one T cell receptor beta chain sequence and its context. Antigen: not known. The CDR3 covers 14 residues. Germline assignment: CDR1 LGHNA and CDR2 YSLEER. Carrying UMI labels, the TRB cDNA libraries were prepared through 5' RACE. TCRdb derives one entry per CDR3 protein from the 5' RACE reads, leaving out DNA. The table for this sample gives approximately 7,000 distinct CDR3 sequences. The record originates from a study of CXCR3-negative and CXCR3-positive naive CD8 T cells. Study information: Sequencing gave 110 million to 150 million TRB reads overall, about 1.5 +/- 0.3 million per library. Study-wide findings and caveats: TRB CDR3 hydrophobicity was greater in CXCR3-positive naive cells than in CXCR3-negative naive cells.

Naive cells were sorted as CD45RO-, CCR7+, CD27+ and CD95-. This clonotype was obtained from a human donor in good health. Some clones in this sample may be carry-over from other donors' samples. Sequenced material: naive CXCR3+ CD8+ T cells from blood. Noted subset: CD45RO-CCR7+CD27+CD95- naive CD8+ T cells expressing CXCR3 (TNR3+). This rearrangement joins TRBV4-3 to TRBJ1-2; there is no DNA to check the TCRdb D call of TRBD1. The CDR3 here is CASSQDTGGDGYTF.